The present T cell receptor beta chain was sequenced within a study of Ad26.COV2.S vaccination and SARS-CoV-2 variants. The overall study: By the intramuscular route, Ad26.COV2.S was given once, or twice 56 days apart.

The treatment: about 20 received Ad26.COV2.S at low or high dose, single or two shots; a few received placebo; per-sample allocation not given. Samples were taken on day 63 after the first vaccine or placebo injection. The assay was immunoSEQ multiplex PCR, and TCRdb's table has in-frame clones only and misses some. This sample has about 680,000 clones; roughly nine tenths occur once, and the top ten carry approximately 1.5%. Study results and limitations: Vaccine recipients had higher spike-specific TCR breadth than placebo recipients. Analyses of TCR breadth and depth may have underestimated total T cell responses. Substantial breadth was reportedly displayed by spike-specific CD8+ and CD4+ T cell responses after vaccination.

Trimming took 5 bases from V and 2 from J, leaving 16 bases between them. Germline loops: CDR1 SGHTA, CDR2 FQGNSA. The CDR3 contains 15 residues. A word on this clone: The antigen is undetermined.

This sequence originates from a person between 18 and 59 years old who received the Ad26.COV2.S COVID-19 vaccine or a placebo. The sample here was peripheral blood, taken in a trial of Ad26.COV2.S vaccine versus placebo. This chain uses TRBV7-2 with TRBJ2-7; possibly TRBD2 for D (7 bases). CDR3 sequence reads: CASSLEGGATYEQYF. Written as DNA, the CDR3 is TGTGCCAGCAGCCTGGAGGGGGGGGCAACCTACGAGCAGTACTTC.